This T cell receptor beta chain was sequenced in a study of molecular identifiers for immune sequencing clone quantification. At least ten counts were recorded for this clonotype. Germline V gene lookup returns CDR1 DFQATT and CDR2 SNEGSKA (reference sequence). This CDR3 has 16 residues. V dropped 0 bases and J dropped 0 bases, with 15 bases sitting between them. TCRdb reprocessed the PCR reads with MiXCR, giving one entry per CDR3 protein. This table holds about 36,000 distinct CDR3 sequences, 15% to 20% found once. The chain carries TRBV20-1 and TRBJ2-7; D may be TRBD1 or TRBD2 (5 bases each). This TCR was recovered from a human donor in good health. Some libraries in this study had Jurkat cell RNA spiked in. Sequences were obtained from naive CD8+ T cells from blood, with Jurkat cell RNA spiked in. Subset: FACS-sorted CD8+CD4-CCR7+CD45RA+ naive T cells. Here the CDR3 DNA reads TGCAGTGCTAGAGATAGGGCCGGGACCTTCTCCTACGAGCAGTACTTC. Its protein is CSARDRAGTFSYEQYF.